Shown below are 5 T cell receptor beta chains from a single sample sequenced in a study of cytomegalovirus exposure and HLA in healthy donors (dated 2017 in TCRdb). The method behind the library was the immunoSEQ multiplex PCR assay. For the multiplex PCR, a mixture combining 60 forward primers for TCR Vbeta segments and 13 reverse primers for TCR Jbeta segments was used. TCRdb holds this immuneACCESS table with in-frame rearrangements only. Some clones are missing; in checked studies, unresolved V genes explain under half, and the rest has no known cause. This sample lists 150,000 or so clones; around 80% were detected once. The ten largest clones add up to around 1.5% of the sample. Input material: PBMCs. These receptors came from a man in his forties in good health and CMV-seronegative.

V gene TRBV5-5 combines with J gene TRBJ1-3, with 7 bases matching TRBD1. The CDR3 sequence is 16 residues long. V gave up 4 bases and J gave up 0 bases; unmatched junction bases: 7. Germline V gene sequence: CDR1 SGHKS, CDR2 YYEKEE (reference sequence). CDR3 loop: CASSPGQAISGNTIYF. For the CDR3, the DNA is TGTGCCAGCAGCCCCGGACAGGCGATCTCTGGAAACACCATATATTTT.

The chain carries TRBV29-1 and TRBJ1-2; TRBD1 agrees at 9 bases. The germline V gene encodes CDR1 SQVTM and CDR2 ANQGSEA. This CDR3 spans 13 amino acids. The trim removed 4 bases at V and 4 bases at J, leaving 4 bases unmatched. CDR3 region: CSVARDRAYGYTF. CDR3 bases: TGCAGCGTTGCCCGGGACAGGGCCTATGGCTACACCTTC. Drawing the rest from reference TRBV29-1 and TRBJ1-2, the complete variable domain is SAVISQKPSRDICQRGTSLTIQCQVDSQVTMMFWYRQQPGQSLTLIATANQGSEATYESGFVIDKFPISRPNLTFSTLTVSNMSPEDSSIYLCSVARDRAYGYTFGSGTRLTVV.

The chain uses TRBV5-1 and TRBJ2-5; D not certain. In germline, CDR1 is SGHRS, CDR2 YFSETQ. V was cut by 4 bases and J by 2 bases, with 12 bases left in between. The length of the CDR3 is 14 residues. CDR3 sequence (DNA): TGCGCCAGCAGCCCAGATGTGGTGCAAGAGACCCAGTACTTC. Protein: CASSPDVVQETQYF.

The chain couples TRBV28 to TRBJ1-5, with D possibly being TRBD1 (5 bases). CDR3 length: 13 amino acids. V lost 10 bases to trimming and J lost 11 bases, with 21 bases between them. Per the germline V gene, CDR1 is MDHEN and CDR2 is SYDVKM. This chain's CDR3 is CATHAGSLSAQHF. DNA for the CDR3: TGTGCCACCCATGCAGGGTCTCTATCTGCCCAGCATTTT.

V and J are TRBV21-1 and TRBJ1-1. TRBV21-1 is tagged as a pseudogene. The CDR3 is 14 residues long. This CDR3 reads CASSARRAGTEAFF. The CDR3 coding sequence is TGTGCCAGCAGCGCCAGGAGGGCAGGCACTGAAGCTTTCTTT.